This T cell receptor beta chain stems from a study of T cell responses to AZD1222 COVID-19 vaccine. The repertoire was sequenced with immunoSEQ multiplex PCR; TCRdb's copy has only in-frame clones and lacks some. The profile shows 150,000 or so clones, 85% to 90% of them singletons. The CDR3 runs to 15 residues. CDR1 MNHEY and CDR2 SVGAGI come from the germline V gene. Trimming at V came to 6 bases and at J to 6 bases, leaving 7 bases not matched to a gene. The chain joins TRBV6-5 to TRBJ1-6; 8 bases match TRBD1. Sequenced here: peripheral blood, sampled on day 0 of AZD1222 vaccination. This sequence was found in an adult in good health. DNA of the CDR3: TGTGCCAGCAGATATGACAGGGGTGGTAATTCACCCCTCCACTTT. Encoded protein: CASRYDRGGNSPLHF.